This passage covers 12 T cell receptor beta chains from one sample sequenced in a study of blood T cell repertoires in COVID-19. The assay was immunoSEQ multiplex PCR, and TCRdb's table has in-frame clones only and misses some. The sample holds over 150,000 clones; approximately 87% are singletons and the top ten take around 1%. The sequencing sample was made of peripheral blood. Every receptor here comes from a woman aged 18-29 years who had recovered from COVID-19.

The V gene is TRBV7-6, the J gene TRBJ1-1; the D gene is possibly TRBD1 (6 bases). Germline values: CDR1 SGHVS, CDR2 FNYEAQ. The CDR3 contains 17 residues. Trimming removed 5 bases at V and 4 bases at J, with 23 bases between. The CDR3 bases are TGTGCCAGCAGCATAGGGGGTGCCGGGACATTAGGCACTGAAGCTTTCTTT. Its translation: CASSIGGAGTLGTEAFF.

CDR3 coding DNA: TGTGCCAGCAGTCTAATCAATCAGCCCCAGCATTTT. It yields the protein CASSLINQPQHF. V is TRBV6-5 and J is TRBJ1-5; D remains unclear. The CDR3 extends over 12 amino acids. Trimming took 5 bases from V and 3 from J, leaving 5 bases between them. Germline values: CDR1 MNHEY, CDR2 SVGAGI.

The CDR3 loop is CASSQQGAPRGAEAFF. DNA for the CDR3: TGTGCCAGCAGCCAGCAAGGAGCTCCTCGGGGGGCTGAAGCTTTCTTT. The rearrangement links TRBV5-6 to TRBJ1-1; D is perhaps TRBD1 (5 bases). The CDR3 totals 16 residues. V was trimmed by 4 bases and J by 6 bases, leaving 22 bases between them. Germline V gene sequence: CDR1 SGHDT, CDR2 YYEEEE.

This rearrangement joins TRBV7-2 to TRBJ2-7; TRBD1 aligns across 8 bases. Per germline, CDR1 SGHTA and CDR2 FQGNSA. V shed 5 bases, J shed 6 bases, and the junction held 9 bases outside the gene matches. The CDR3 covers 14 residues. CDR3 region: CASSIDRGRSEQYF. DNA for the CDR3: TGTGCCAGCAGCATCGACAGGGGCAGGAGCGAGCAGTACTTC.

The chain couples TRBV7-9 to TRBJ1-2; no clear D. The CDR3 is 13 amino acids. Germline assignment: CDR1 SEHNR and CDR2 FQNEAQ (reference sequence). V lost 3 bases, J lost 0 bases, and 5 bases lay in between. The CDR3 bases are TGTGCCAGCAGCTTCACAGCTAACTATGGCTACACCTTC. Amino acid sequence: CASSFTANYGYTF. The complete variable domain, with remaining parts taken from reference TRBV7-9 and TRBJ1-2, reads DTGVSQNPRHKITKRGQNVTFRCDPISEHNRLYWYRQTLGQGPEFLTYFQNEAQLEKSRLLSDRFSAERPKGSFSTLEIQRTEQGDSAMYLCASSFTANYGYTFGSGTRLTVV.

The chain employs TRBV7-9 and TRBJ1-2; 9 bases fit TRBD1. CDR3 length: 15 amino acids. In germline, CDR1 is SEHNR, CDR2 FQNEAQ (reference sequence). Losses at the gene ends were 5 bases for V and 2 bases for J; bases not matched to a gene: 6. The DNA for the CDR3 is TGTGCCAGCAGCACCCGGACAGGGGCGAACTATGGCTACACCTTC. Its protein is CASSTRTGANYGYTF.

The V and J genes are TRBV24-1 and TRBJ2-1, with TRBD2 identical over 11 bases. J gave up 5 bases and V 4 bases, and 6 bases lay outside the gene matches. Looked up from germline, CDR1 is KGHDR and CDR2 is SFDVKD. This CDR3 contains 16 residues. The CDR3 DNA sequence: TGTGCCACCAGTGAGCCCGGGACTAGCGGACACAATGAGCAGTTCTTC. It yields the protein CATSEPGTSGHNEQFF.

The CDR3 nucleotides are TGTGCCAGCGGGGCTAACAGGGCGAGCTACGAGCAGTACTTC. Its protein product is CASGANRASYEQYF. The rearrangement uses TRBV5-6 and TRBJ2-7, with D maybe TRBD1 (6 bases). The CDR3 has 14 amino acids. In germline, CDR1 is SGHDT, CDR2 YYEEEE. V lost 7 bases to trimming and J lost 3 bases, with 17 bases between them.

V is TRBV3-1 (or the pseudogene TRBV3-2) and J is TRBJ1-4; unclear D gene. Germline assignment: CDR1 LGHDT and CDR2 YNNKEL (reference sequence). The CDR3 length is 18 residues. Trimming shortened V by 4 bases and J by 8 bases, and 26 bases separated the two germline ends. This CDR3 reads CASSPSRATRYGGEKLFF. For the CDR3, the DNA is TGTGCCAGCAGCCCCTCCCGGGCTACCCGGTATGGAGGGGAAAAACTGTTTTTT.

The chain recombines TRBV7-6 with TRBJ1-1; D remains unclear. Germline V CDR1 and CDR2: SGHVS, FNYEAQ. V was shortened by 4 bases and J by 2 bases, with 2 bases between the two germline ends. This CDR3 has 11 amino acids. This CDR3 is CASSSNTEAFF. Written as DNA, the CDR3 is TGTGCCAGCAGCTCTAACACTGAAGCTTTCTTT.

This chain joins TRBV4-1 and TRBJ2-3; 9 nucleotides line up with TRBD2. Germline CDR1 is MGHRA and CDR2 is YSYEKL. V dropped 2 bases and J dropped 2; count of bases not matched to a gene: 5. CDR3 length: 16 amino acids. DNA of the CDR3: TGCGCCAGCAGCCAAACCTCTAGCGGGACCACAGATACGCAGTATTTT. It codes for CASSQTSSGTTDTQYF.

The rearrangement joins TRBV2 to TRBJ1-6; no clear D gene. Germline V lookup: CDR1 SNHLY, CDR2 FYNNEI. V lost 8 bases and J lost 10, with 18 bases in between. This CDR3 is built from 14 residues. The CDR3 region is CASLAGRRQSPLHF. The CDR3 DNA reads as TGTGCCAGCTTGGCGGGCCGACGCCAGTCACCCCTCCACTTT.